The 31 T cell receptor beta chains reported below all come from one sample, sequenced in a study of cytomegalovirus exposure and HLA in healthy donors. The repertoire was sequenced with immunoSEQ multiplex PCR; TCRdb's copy has only in-frame clones and lacks some. The sample holds 200,000 to 250,000 clones, over 75% seen once. The material sequenced was PBMCs. These TCRs come from a woman aged 18-29 years in good health and CMV-seropositive.

The gene calls are TRBV5-1 and TRBJ1-2; D unresolved. This CDR3 has 14 amino acids. The germline gives CDR1 SGHRS, CDR2 YFSETQ. V dropped 1 base and J dropped 0 bases, with 7 bases sitting between them. CDR3 DNA: TGCGCCAGCAGCTTGCGGGATTCTAACTATGGCTACACCTTC. Translation gives CASSLRDSNYGYTF.

This clone was observed a single time. J is TRBJ1-1 and V is TRBV5-1; 9 bases align to TRBD1. The CDR3 runs 15 residues. Germline V gene sequence: CDR1 SGHRS, CDR2 YFSETQ. Trimming cost V 4 bases and J 0 bases; bases outside gene matches: 4. The chain's CDR3 is CASSAGQGMNTEAFF. The CDR3 DNA sequence: TGCGCCAGCAGCGCGGGACAGGGAATGAACACTGAAGCTTTCTTT.

J is TRBJ1-1 and V is TRBV5-1; TRBD1 might be the D (5 bases). CDR1 is SGHRS, CDR2 YFSETQ, per germline. V shed 1 base and J shed 7 bases, with 14 bases lying between them. The CDR3 runs 14 residues. The CDR3 region is CASSLFREGIEAFF. CDR3 DNA sequence: TGCGCCAGCAGCTTGTTCAGGGAGGGAATTGAAGCTTTCTTT.

This chain joins TRBV2 and TRBJ2-2, with 8 bases lining up with TRBD1. The germline gives CDR1 SNHLY, CDR2 FYNNEI. With V trimmed by 8 bases and J by 2 bases, 4 bases remained unmatched. CDR3 length equals 14 residues. CDR3: CASLRGRNTGELFF. In DNA form, the CDR3 reads TGTGCCAGCCTCAGGGGGCGTAACACCGGGGAGCTGTTTTTT. The full variable domain, with the rest looked up from reference TRBV2 and TRBJ2-2, is EPEVTQTPSHQVTQMGQEVILRCVPISNHLYFYWYRQILGQKVEFLVSFYNNEISEKSEIFDDQFSVERPDGSNFTLKIRSTKLEDSAMYFCASLRGRNTGELFFGEGSRLTVL.

J is TRBJ2-1 and V is TRBV6-1; 14 bases are shared with TRBD2. CDR1 and CDR2 (germline): MNHNS, SASEGT. V shed 4 bases and J 7 bases; nucleotides not matched to a gene: 6. This CDR3 contains 16 residues. The CDR3 region has the DNA TGTGCCAGCAGTGGAGGACTAGCGGGGGGTCGGAATGAGCAGTTCTTC. Translated, it gives CASSGGLAGGRNEQFF.

A few counts support this clone. The rearrangement links TRBV11-2 to TRBJ2-4; D possibly corresponds to TRBD2 (6 bases). Trimming shortened V by 5 bases and J by 15 bases, and 17 bases separated the two germline ends. Germline CDR1 and CDR2: SGHAT and FQNNGV. The CDR3 extends over 12 amino acids. CDR3 protein: CASSPNRGEWYF. The CDR3 DNA reads as TGTGCCAGCAGCCCAAACCGCGGGGAGTGGTACTTC.

The chain is built from TRBV4-1 and TRBJ2-7; TRBD2 might be the D (6 bases). Per germline, CDR1 MGHRA and CDR2 YSYEKL. V lost 4 bases, J lost 2 bases, and 15 bases lay in between. The CDR3 length is 15 residues. CDR3 protein: CASSPTAGHTYEQYF. The CDR3 DNA reads as TGCGCCAGCAGCCCCACAGCGGGCCATACCTACGAGCAGTACTTC.

The rearrangement uses TRBV6-6 and TRBJ2-2; weak D call: TRBD2 (5 bases). V lost 3 bases, J lost 4 bases, and 15 bases lay in between. The germline V gene encodes CDR1 MNHNY and CDR2 SVGAGI (reference sequence). CDR3 length: 16 residues. CDR3 in amino acids: CASSYMWRVATGELFF. CDR3 DNA: TGTGCCAGCAGTTATATGTGGCGGGTTGCCACCGGGGAGCTGTTTTTT.

The chain employs TRBV5-4 and TRBJ2-1; TRBD2 might be the D (5 bases). Germline loops: CDR1 SGHNT, CDR2 YYREEE (reference sequence). This CDR3 has 14 residues. Trimming took 1 base from V and 4 from J, leaving 9 bases between them. The CDR3 spells CASSLYGGYNEQFF. The CDR3 DNA reads TGTGCCAGCAGCTTGTACGGAGGTTACAATGAGCAGTTCTTC.

The chain combines TRBV25-1 with TRBJ2-7, with 11 bases lining up with TRBD2. Trimming at V came to 3 bases and at J to 7 bases, leaving 8 bases not matched to a gene. The CDR3 contains 15 residues. Germline V CDR1 and CDR2: MGHDK, SYGVNS. The CDR3 nucleotides are TGTGCCAGCAGTGATTCACTAGCGGGAGTTCGGGAGCAGTACTTC. This sequence encodes CASSDSLAGVREQYF.

The chain joins TRBV6-5 to TRBJ2-7; 13 positions agree with TRBD2. The V gene end was trimmed by 6 bases and the J gene end by 3 bases; junction bases not matched to a gene: 5. The germline CDR1 and CDR2 sequences are MNHEY and SVGAGI. The CDR3 runs 15 residues. The CDR3 DNA reads TGTGCCAGCAGCTCTCGACTAGCGGGAGGCTACGAGCAGTACTTC. Translated: CASSSRLAGGYEQYF.

There are a few counts of this clone. V is TRBV6-4 and J is TRBJ2-1, with 13 nucleotides matching TRBD2. Germline V gives CDR1 MRHNA, CDR2 SNTAGT. The CDR3 contains 16 residues. V lost 0 bases, J lost 5 bases, and 1 base stayed unmatched. The CDR3 DNA is TGTGCCAGCAGTGACTCGGGACTAGCGGGACACAATGAGCAGTTCTTC. It specifies CASSDSGLAGHNEQFF.

The rearrangement links TRBV7-2 to TRBJ2-1; 7 positions match TRBD2. V lost 5 bases and J lost 0; bases outside the gene matches: 4. The CDR3 runs to 15 residues. In germline, CDR1 is SGHTA, CDR2 FQGNSA. CDR3 nucleotide sequence: TGTGCCAGCAGCAACGGGGGGAGCTCCTACAATGAGCAGTTCTTC. This sequence encodes CASSNGGSSYNEQFF.

The chain couples TRBV6-5 to TRBJ1-1; D perhaps matches TRBD1 (6 bases). The CDR3 is 14 amino acids. Germline-derived CDR1 and CDR2 are MNHEY and SVGAGI. V was cut by 0 bases and J by 11 bases, with 16 bases left in between. The CDR3 bases are TGTGCCAGCAGTTACTCGACGGATTTCCAGGGGGCTTTCTTT. Amino acid sequence: CASSYSTDFQGAFF.

The chain has TRBV9 and TRBJ2-7; D perhaps matches TRBD2 (6 bases). With 0 bases removed from V and 1 base from J, the gap between germline ends came to 14 bases. The CDR3 has 16 residues. The germline V gene has CDR1 SGDLS and CDR2 YYNGEE. The CDR3 DNA reads as TGTGCCAGCAGCGTAGGCGGGACGGGGTTTTCCTACGAGCAGTACTTC. It translates to CASSVGGTGFSYEQYF.

The rearrangement joins TRBV6-5 to TRBJ2-7; possibly TRBD1 for D (6 bases). The germline CDR1 and CDR2 sequences are MNHEY and SVGAGI. The V gene lost 5 bases and the J gene lost 7 bases, with 18 bases spanning the gap. The CDR3 contains 14 residues. CDR3 nucleotide sequence: TGTGCCAGCAGTACCAGGGGCTTCGGTGATGAGCAGTACTTC. Its translation is CASSTRGFGDEQYF.

Worth noting for this clone: An end of the junction does not agree with germline; a read error may underlie this. This chain uses TRBV18 with TRBJ1-5; 7 nucleotides agree with TRBD1. Germline assignment: CDR1 KGHSH and CDR2 LQKENI. There are 15 residues in the CDR3. For the CDR3, the DNA is TGTGCCAGCTCACCACCTGGACAGGCCAATCAACCCCAGCATTTT. Its translation is CASSPPGQANQPQHF.

This chain joins TRBV10-3 and TRBJ1-2; D might be TRBD1 (6 bases). The CDR3 has 14 residues. Trimming left V 0 bases short and J 1 base short, with 6 bases between. The germline gives CDR1 ENHRY, CDR2 SYGVKD. CDR3 DNA sequence: TGTGCCATCAGTGAGTCGGACAGTAACTATGGCTACACCTTC. Its protein product is CAISESDSNYGYTF.

V is TRBV2 and J is TRBJ2-2, with 9 positions matching TRBD1. The V segment lost 5 bases and the J segment 5 bases; nucleotides outside the gene matches: 6. The CDR3 runs to 15 residues. Per germline, CDR1 SNHLY and CDR2 FYNNEI. Written as DNA, the CDR3 is TGTGCCAGCAGTCGTGAACAGGGGGCGACCGGGGAGCTGTTTTTT. This translates into CASSREQGATGELFF. Combining the CDR3 with reference TRBV2 and TRBJ2-2 gives the whole variable domain EPEVTQTPSHQVTQMGQEVILRCVPISNHLYFYWYRQILGQKVEFLVSFYNNEISEKSEIFDDQFSVERPDGSNFTLKIRSTKLEDSAMYFCASSREQGATGELFFGEGSRLTVL.

The chain employs TRBV6-4 and TRBJ1-2; 8 bases line up with TRBD1. This CDR3 spans 13 amino acids. Per germline, CDR1 MRHNA and CDR2 SNTAGT. V lost 2 bases and J lost 8; bases outside the gene matches: 4. CDR3 sequence reads: CASSDRTGLGYTF. CDR3 in DNA: TGTGCCAGCAGTGACCGGACAGGGCTGGGCTACACCTTC.

This chain joins TRBV18 and TRBJ1-1; weak D call: TRBD1 (5 bases). V dropped 4 bases and J dropped 5 bases, with 11 bases sitting between them. The CDR3 has 13 residues. Germline V CDR1 and CDR2: KGHSH, LQKENI. Here the CDR3 reads CASSLAEGTEAFF. For the CDR3, the DNA is TGTGCCAGCTCACTTGCGGAGGGGACTGAAGCTTTCTTT.

The J gene is TRBJ2-1, the V gene TRBV28, with D perhaps TRBD1 (6 bases). V shed 7 bases and J shed 0 bases, with 10 bases lying between them. The CDR3 is 14 residues long. Germline CDR1 and CDR2: MDHEN and SYDVKM. CDR3 region: CASTNRASYNEQFF. For the CDR3, the DNA is TGTGCCAGCACCAACAGGGCCTCCTACAATGAGCAGTTCTTC.

The J gene is TRBJ2-5, the V gene TRBV27; D is unclear. Per germline, CDR1 MNHEY and CDR2 SMNVEV (reference sequence). The CDR3 runs 11 residues. V was shortened by 2 bases and J by 5 bases, with 3 bases between the two germline ends. The DNA of the CDR3 is TGTGCCAGCAGTTTAGGCGAGACCCAGTACTTC. It is translated as CASSLGETQYF.

The genes are TRBV10-3 and TRBJ1-4; TRBD1 matches at 9 bases. The CDR3 runs 15 residues. CDR1 and CDR2 (germline): ENHRY, SYGVKD. Trimming at V came to 4 bases and at J to 4 bases, leaving 4 bases not matched to a gene. CDR3 in amino acids: CAISGGTGSNEKLFF. In DNA, the CDR3 is TGTGCCATCAGTGGCGGGACAGGGAGTAATGAAAAACTGTTTTTT.

This clone was seen only once. The V gene is TRBV29-1, the J gene TRBJ1-2, with D perhaps matching TRBD1 (6 bases). The CDR3 runs to 12 residues. The V gene lost 8 bases and the J gene lost 6 bases, with 16 bases spanning the gap. Germline assignment: CDR1 SQVTM and CDR2 ANQGSEA. CDR3 sequence reads: CSFNRVFDGYTF. The DNA of the CDR3 is TGCAGCTTTAACAGGGTTTTCGATGGCTACACCTTC.

This clone came up a few times. The chain uses TRBV7-9 and TRBJ1-2; D is perhaps TRBD1 (5 bases). Per germline, CDR1 SEHNR and CDR2 FQNEAQ (reference sequence). The V gene lost 5 bases and the J gene lost 0 bases, with 13 bases spanning the gap. The CDR3 is 15 residues long. The CDR3 DNA reads TGTGCCAGCAGCCCAGCGGGACGAGCTAACTATGGCTACACCTTC. Its translation is CASSPAGRANYGYTF.

The genes are TRBV30 and TRBJ2-2; 7 bases agree with TRBD2. V shed 4 bases, J shed 1 base, and the junction held 15 bases outside the gene matches. Germline lookup yields CDR1 GTSNPN and CDR2 SVGIG (reference sequence). The length of the CDR3 is 18 residues. The CDR3 sequence: CAWKIRLARDGNTGELFF. CDR3 nucleotides: TGTGCCTGGAAGATAAGACTAGCTAGGGACGGGAACACCGGGGAGCTGTTTTTT.

Here the CDR3 reads CASSTTSGSHEQYF. The CDR3 DNA is TGTGCCAGCAGCACGACTAGCGGGAGCCACGAGCAGTACTTC. The V and J genes are TRBV9 and TRBJ2-7; 12 positions agree with TRBD2. The CDR3 totals 14 residues. The junction had 4 bases not matched to a gene; V was cut back by 4 bases and J by 5 bases. Germline CDR1 is SGDLS and CDR2 is YYNGEE. The full variable domain, rest sourced from reference TRBV9 and TRBJ2-7, is DSGVTQTPKHLITATGQRVTLRCSPRSGDLSVYWYQQSLDQGLQFLIQYYNGEERAKGNILERFSAQQFPDLHSELNLSSLELGDSALYFCASSTTSGSHEQYFGPGTRLTVT.

This chain links TRBV18 with TRBJ1-2; D call uncertain. Trimming took off 6 bases at V and 0 bases at J, with 14 bases between the two ends. The CDR3 length is 15 residues. CDR1 KGHSH and CDR2 LQKENI come from the germline V gene. CDR3 in amino acids: CASSPGAGSNYGYTF. The CDR3 DNA reads as TGTGCCAGCTCGCCGGGTGCCGGATCTAACTATGGCTACACCTTC.

The DNA of the CDR3 is TGTGCCTCCGCGGGTTTCCAAGAGACCCAGTACTTC. Its protein is CASAGFQETQYF. The V call is TRBV30, the J call TRBJ2-5; TRBD2 is a possible D gene (5 bases). Trimming cost V 7 bases and J 1 base, with 10 bases left between them. The CDR3 runs 12 residues. Germline CDR1 reads GTSNPN; CDR2 reads SVGIG (reference sequence).

This sequence joins TRBV7-9 and TRBJ2-1, with 13 bases identical to TRBD2. Germline loops: CDR1 SEHNR, CDR2 FQNEAQ (reference sequence). This CDR3 contains 16 residues. V shed 11 bases, J shed 2 bases, and the junction held 9 bases outside the gene matches. This CDR3 reads CAGGGLAGKAYNEQFF. CDR3 coding DNA: TGTGCCGGGGGGGGACTAGCGGGAAAGGCCTACAATGAGCAGTTCTTC.